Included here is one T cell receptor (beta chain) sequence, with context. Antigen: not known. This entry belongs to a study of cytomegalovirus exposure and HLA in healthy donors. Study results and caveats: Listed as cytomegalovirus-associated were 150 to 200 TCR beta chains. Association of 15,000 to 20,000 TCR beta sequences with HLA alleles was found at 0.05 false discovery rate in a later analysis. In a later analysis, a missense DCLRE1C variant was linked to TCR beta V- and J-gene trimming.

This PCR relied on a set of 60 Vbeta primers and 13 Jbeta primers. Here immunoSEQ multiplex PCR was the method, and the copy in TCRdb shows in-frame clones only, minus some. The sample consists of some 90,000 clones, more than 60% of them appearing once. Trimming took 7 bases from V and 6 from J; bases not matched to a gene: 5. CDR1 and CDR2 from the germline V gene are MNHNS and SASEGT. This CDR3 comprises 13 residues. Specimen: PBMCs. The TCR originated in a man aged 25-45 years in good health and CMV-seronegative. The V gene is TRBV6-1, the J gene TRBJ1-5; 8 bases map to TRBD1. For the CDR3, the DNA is TGTGCCAGCATTAGGACAGGGACTCAGCCCCAGCATTTT. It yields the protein CASIRTGTQPQHF.